This T cell receptor beta chain comes out of a study of blood T cell repertoires in COVID-19. About the research overall: COVID-19 samples from acute and convalescent phases originated in the United States, Italy and Spain. Nucleic acid was either cDNA or gDNA, and it came from T cells, B-cell-depleted T cells, or PBMCs.

This CDR3 has 17 residues. From germline, CDR1 is SEHNR and CDR2 FQNEAQ (reference sequence). V lost 4 bases and J 2 bases, leaving 17 bases between the germline ends. Original analysis: Estimation of nucleated cell counts relied on the amplification of reference gene primers. Profiling relied on immunoSEQ multiplex PCR, and the TCRdb table lists in-frame clones only, not all of them. For V, J and clone size, that table is used; D and trimming come from the DNA. This sample has 45,000 to 55,000 clones, with around 90% found just once. The TCR was taken from a human donor in a cohort sampled during active COVID-19. Sequenced sample: peripheral blood. The rearrangement uses TRBV7-9 and TRBJ2-2, with D maybe TRBD2 (5 bases). This CDR3 is CASSSYRGSENTGELFF. CDR3 DNA: TGTGCCAGCAGCTCCTATCGGGGTAGCGAAAACACCGGGGAGCTGTTTTTT.